One and the same sample provided the 30 T cell receptor beta chains below, sequenced in a study of PD-1 blockade in classical Hodgkin lymphoma. The repertoire was sequenced with immunoSEQ multiplex PCR; TCRdb's copy has only in-frame clones and lacks some. Counted here are some 26,000 clones, around 86% occurring once; the ten biggest clones make up about 3.4%. Specified time point: cycle 4 day 1 (C4D1), after five to seven weeks of nivolumab. With no exception, relapse followed autologous stem cell transplantation in all patients, and brentuximab vedotin exposure varied. CD4+ T cells were purified from thawed PBMCs by negative selection. Sequenced here: CD4+ T cells from blood, sampled before the fourth cycle of nivolumab. Source of these receptors: a human donor with classical Hodgkin lymphoma.

V gene TRBV6-1 combines with J gene TRBJ1-5, with D maybe TRBD1 (5 bases). Germline V gene sequence: CDR1 MNHNS, CDR2 SASEGT. Trimming cost V 2 bases and J 3 bases, with 11 bases left between them. The CDR3 has 15 amino acids. The CDR3 protein is CASSELGPFNQPQHF. Written as DNA, the CDR3 is TGTGCCAGCAGTGAATTGGGACCCTTCAATCAGCCCCAGCATTTT.

Judged by abundance, this clone is medium-sized. The J gene is TRBJ1-2, the V gene TRBV28; 7 positions match TRBD1. The CDR3 sequence is 13 residues long. With V trimmed by 6 bases and J by 2 bases, 3 bases remained unmatched. The germline V gene encodes CDR1 MDHEN and CDR2 SYDVKM. CDR3 coding DNA: TGTGCCAGCAGCCTGGGACAGAACTATGGCTACACCTTC. Encoded protein: CASSLGQNYGYTF.

The rearrangement links TRBV2 to TRBJ2-2; TRBD1 might be the D (5 bases). Trimming left V 2 bases short and J 4 bases short, with 11 bases between. The CDR3 is 15 amino acids. CDR1 is SNHLY, CDR2 FYNNEI, per germline. The CDR3 nucleotides are TGTGCCAGCAGTGAATGGGGCGCGAGCACCGGGGAGCTGTTTTTT. Translated, it gives CASSEWGASTGELFF. Filled out from reference TRBV2 and TRBJ2-2, the complete variable domain reads EPEVTQTPSHQVTQMGQEVILRCVPISNHLYFYWYRQILGQKVEFLVSFYNNEISEKSEIFDDQFSVERPDGSNFTLKIRSTKLEDSAMYFCASSEWGASTGELFFGEGSRLTVL.

The CDR3 DNA reads as TGTGCCAGCACCCTACAGGGGGCCTATGGCTACACCTTC. This sequence encodes CASTLQGAYGYTF. V usage is TRBV7-3 and J usage is TRBJ1-2, with 9 nucleotides matching TRBD1. V dropped 7 bases and J dropped 4; count of bases not matched to a gene: 4. Looked up from germline, CDR1 is SGHTA and CDR2 is FQGTGA. The CDR3 contains 13 residues.

This clone has a single count. J is TRBJ2-7 and V is TRBV19, with D perhaps TRBD1 or TRBD2 (6 bases each). The germline CDR1 and CDR2 sequences are LNHDA and SQIVND (reference sequence). The V end was cut by 8 bases, the J end by 5 bases, with 16 bases between. The CDR3 is made up of 13 amino acids. The chain's CDR3 is CASGGNRDHEQYF. CDR3 nucleotide sequence: TGTGCCAGTGGCGGGAACAGGGATCACGAGCAGTACTTC.

The chain has TRBV5-5 and TRBJ1-1; D gene unclear. The V and J ends lost 2 bases and 1 base respectively, with 9 bases between them. This CDR3 is 14 amino acids long. CDR1 and CDR2 (germline): SGHKS, YYEKEE (reference sequence). The CDR3 spells CASSFASQNTEAFF. The CDR3 DNA sequence: TGTGCCAGCAGCTTCGCCAGTCAGAACACTGAAGCTTTCTTT.

This clone was recorded only once. The J gene is TRBJ2-6, the V gene TRBV9; unclear D gene. Looked up from germline, CDR1 is SGDLS and CDR2 is YYNGEE. This CDR3 has 17 amino acids. V lost 1 base, J lost 2 bases, and 13 bases lay in between. The CDR3 reads CASSVRAGDTGANVLTF. The CDR3 region has the DNA TGTGCCAGCAGCGTAAGGGCAGGCGACACTGGGGCCAACGTCCTGACTTTC. Supplemented by reference TRBV9 and TRBJ2-6, the full variable domain reads DSGVTQTPKHLITATGQRVTLRCSPRSGDLSVYWYQQSLDQGLQFLIQYYNGEERAKGNILERFSAQQFPDLHSELNLSSLELGDSALYFCASSVRAGDTGANVLTFGAGSRLTVL.

V and J are TRBV4-3 and TRBJ2-2, with no clear D. Trimming pared 0 bases from V and 2 bases from J, leaving 10 bases between. Germline CDR1 is LGHNA and CDR2 is YSLEER. CDR3 size: 16 residues. CDR3: CASSQDPGFNTGELFF. The CDR3 nucleotides are TGCGCCAGCAGCCAAGATCCCGGGTTTAACACCGGGGAGCTGTTTTTT.

The rearrangement uses TRBV6-6 and TRBJ2-5; 8 bases are shared with TRBD2. The ends lost 2 bases at V and 5 bases at J; junction bases unmatched: 4. Germline V lookup: CDR1 MNHNY, CDR2 SVGAGI (reference sequence). This CDR3 is built from 14 residues. The CDR3 coding sequence is TGTGCCAGCAGTTACGGACTAGCTGAGGAGACCCAGTACTTC. This encodes CASSYGLAEETQYF.

The V gene is TRBV29-1, the J gene TRBJ1-1; 8 bases fit TRBD1. Unmatched junction bases numbered 5, after V lost 5 bases and J lost 0 bases. Looked up from germline, CDR1 is SQVTM and CDR2 is ANQGSEA. The CDR3 spans 14 residues. CDR3 nucleotide sequence: TGCAGCGTTTTGGCAGGGGGCATGAACACTGAAGCTTTCTTT. It is translated as CSVLAGGMNTEAFF.

This chain uses TRBV2 with TRBJ1-4; unclear D gene. The CDR3 is 12 amino acids. Germline values: CDR1 SNHLY, CDR2 FYNNEI. V gave up 8 bases and J gave up 2 bases, with 6 bases separating them. Written as DNA, the CDR3 is TGTGCCAGCGGTTATACTAATGAAAAACTGTTTTTT. It codes for CASGYTNEKLFF. The full variable domain, completed using reference TRBV2 and TRBJ1-4, is EPEVTQTPSHQVTQMGQEVILRCVPISNHLYFYWYRQILGQKVEFLVSFYNNEISEKSEIFDDQFSVERPDGSNFTLKIRSTKLEDSAMYFCASGYTNEKLFFGSGTQLSVL.

The V and J genes are TRBV9 and TRBJ1-2, with 11 bases identical to TRBD1. The CDR3 is made up of 15 amino acids. CDR1 SGDLS and CDR2 YYNGEE come from the germline V gene. With 3 bases clipped from V and 8 bases from J, the junction kept 9 bases outside the gene matches. CDR3 nucleotides: TGTGCCAGCAGCGCAGGGACAGGGGGATTAGGAGGCTACACCTTC. It encodes CASSAGTGGLGGYTF. The whole variable domain, filled in from reference TRBV9 and TRBJ1-2, reads DSGVTQTPKHLITATGQRVTLRCSPRSGDLSVYWYQQSLDQGLQFLIQYYNGEERAKGNILERFSAQQFPDLHSELNLSSLELGDSALYFCASSAGTGGLGGYTFGSGTRLTVV.

This chain connects TRBV28 to TRBJ1-2; D is unresolved. Trimming pared 5 bases from V and 8 bases from J, leaving 15 bases between. The CDR3 runs 13 residues. In germline, CDR1 is MDHEN, CDR2 SYDVKM. The CDR3 here is CASSLQELGGYTF. CDR3 nucleotide sequence: TGTGCCAGCAGTCTTCAGGAACTGGGCGGCTACACCTTC.

The rearrangement uses TRBV5-1 and TRBJ2-3; 11 nucleotides align to TRBD2. CDR3 size: 15 residues. Trimming cost V 4 bases and J 6 bases; bases outside gene matches: 7. Germline V gives CDR1 SGHRS, CDR2 YFSETQ. This chain's CDR3 is CASSLGLAGLDTQYF. The CDR3 DNA is TGCGCCAGCAGCCTCGGACTAGCGGGTCTCGATACGCAGTATTTT.

The chain's CDR3 is CASTQIPSYEQYF. The DNA of the CDR3 is TGTGCCAGCACCCAAATCCCTTCCTACGAGCAGTACTTC. This rearrangement joins TRBV7-2 to TRBJ2-7; D unclear. This CDR3 has 13 amino acids. Germline assignment: CDR1 SGHTA and CDR2 FQGNSA. Trimming cost V 7 bases and J 1 base, with 11 bases left between them.

The rearrangement uses TRBV18 and TRBJ1-6; a possible D gene is TRBD1 (5 bases). Germline V gives CDR1 KGHSH, CDR2 LQKENI. CDR3 length: 15 residues. Trimming pared 4 bases from V and 7 bases from J, leaving 14 bases between. Here the CDR3 DNA reads TGTGCCAGCTCACTTCAAGGGACGGAAAATTCACCCCTCCACTTT. This gives the protein CASSLQGTENSPLHF. The full variable domain, completed using reference TRBV18 and TRBJ1-6, is NAGVMQNPRHLVRRRGQEARLRCSPMKGHSHVYWYRQLPEEGLKFMVYLQKENIIDESGMPKERFSAEFPKEGPSILRIQQVVRGDSAAYFCASSLQGTENSPLHFGNGTRLTVT.

The V and J genes are TRBV11-1 and TRBJ2-1; 16 positions agree with TRBD2. The germline CDR1 and CDR2 sequences are SGHAT and FQDESV (reference sequence). The junction had 6 bases not matched to a gene; V was cut back by 5 bases and J by 8 bases. This CDR3 region has 16 residues. This CDR3 reads CASSALGLAGGDEQFF. The CDR3 coding sequence is TGTGCCAGCAGCGCATTGGGACTAGCGGGGGGGGATGAGCAGTTCTTC.

The chain recombines TRBV4-2 with TRBJ2-2, with D unclear. Germline V CDR1 and CDR2: LGHNA, YNFKEQ. The CDR3 has 14 amino acids. The V and J ends lost 0 bases and 6 bases respectively, with 8 bases between them. CDR3 bases: TGTGCCAGCAGCCAAGATTCTACAGCCGGGGAGCTGTTTTTT. It yields the protein CASSQDSTAGELFF.

The chain couples TRBV14 to TRBJ1-4; the D gene is possibly TRBD1 (5 bases). The V gene lost 3 bases and the J gene lost 4 bases, with 12 bases spanning the gap. Germline V lookup: CDR1 SGHDN, CDR2 FVKESK. This CDR3 has 15 residues. CDR3 sequence: CASSQSGQSNEKLFF. The CDR3 nucleotides read TGTGCCAGCAGCCAGTCAGGGCAAAGTAATGAAAAACTGTTTTTT.

The chain couples TRBV14 to TRBJ2-1; D tentatively reads TRBD1 or TRBD2 (5 bases each). The germline V gene has CDR1 SGHDN and CDR2 FVKESK. CDR3 size: 13 residues. Trimming removed 4 bases from V and 7 bases from J, with 11 bases in between. Here the CDR3 reads CASSRGTANEQFF. The DNA of the CDR3 is TGTGCCAGCAGCCGTGGGACGGCTAATGAGCAGTTCTTC.

CDR3: CASRQQGHYNSPLHF. CDR3 nucleotide sequence: TGTGCCAGCAGACAACAGGGGCACTATAATTCACCCCTCCACTTT. V is TRBV28 and J is TRBJ1-6; 7 bases align to TRBD1. Germline V lookup: CDR1 MDHEN, CDR2 SYDVKM. The ends lost 6 bases at V and 3 bases at J; junction bases unmatched: 5. This CDR3 has 15 residues. Full variable domain (remainder filled in from reference TRBV28 and TRBJ1-6): DVKVTQSSRYLVKRTGEKVFLECVQDMDHENMFWYRQDPGLGLRLIYFSYDVKMKEKGDIPEGYSVSREKKERFSLILESASTNQTSMYLCASRQQGHYNSPLHFGNGTRLTVT.

The rearrangement links TRBV10-3 to TRBJ2-1; D might be TRBD1 (5 bases). With 3 bases removed from V and 7 bases from J, the gap between germline ends came to 10 bases. Per the germline V gene, CDR1 is ENHRY and CDR2 is SYGVKD. The CDR3 loop spans 13 amino acids. The CDR3 reads CAISDQGKNEQFF. In DNA, the CDR3 is TGTGCCATCAGTGACCAGGGTAAAAATGAGCAGTTCTTC.

The rearrangement joins TRBV7-3 to TRBJ1-1, with 8 nucleotides matching TRBD1. The germline V gene encodes CDR1 SGHTA and CDR2 FQGTGA. J lost 4 bases, V lost 2 bases, and 6 bases had no gene match. The CDR3 has 15 residues. CDR3: CASSLGDRRVTEAFF. The CDR3 DNA reads TGTGCCAGCAGCTTAGGGGACAGGAGGGTCACTGAAGCTTTCTTT.

The genes are TRBV11-2 and TRBJ1-1; D is uncertain. Trimming took 2 bases from V and 1 from J, leaving 5 bases between them. The CDR3 sequence is 13 residues long. The V gene's germline CDR1 is SGHAT and CDR2 FQNNGV. The CDR3 DNA is TGTGCCAGCAGCTTACAAGGGAACACTGAAGCTTTCTTT. Amino acid sequence: CASSLQGNTEAFF.

The chain recombines TRBV7-6 with TRBJ2-3; the match to TRBD1 covers 9 bases. CDR3 length: 18 amino acids. V trimming: 1 base; J trimming: 5 bases; junction bases outside the gene matches: 13. Germline V gene sequence: CDR1 SGHVS, CDR2 FNYEAQ. The CDR3 nucleotides read TGTGCCAGCAGCTTAGGAGGTTGGGGGACAGGGTCGGGAGATACGCAGTATTTT. Translating it yields CASSLGGWGTGSGDTQYF. Full variable domain (outside the CDR3, taken from reference TRBV7-6 and TRBJ2-3): GAGVSQSPRYKVTKRGQDVALRCDPISGHVSLYWYRQALGQGPEFLTYFNYEAQQDKSGLPNDRFSAERPEGSISTLTIQRTEQRDSAMYRCASSLGGWGTGSGDTQYFGPGTRLTVL.

CDR3 sequence: CASSQEKGDYGYTF. The CDR3 bases are TGCGCCAGCAGCCAAGAAAAGGGGGACTATGGCTACACCTTC. The genes are TRBV4-3 and TRBJ1-2, with TRBD1 as a possible D gene (6 bases). Trimming shortened V by 0 bases and J by 3 bases, and 8 bases separated the two germline ends. The CDR3 covers 14 residues. Germline V CDR1 and CDR2: LGHNA, YSLEER.

CDR3 nucleotides: TGTGCCAGCAGACAGGGAGGCACAGATACGCAGTATTTT. This codes for CASRQGGTDTQYF. The chain is built from TRBV25-1 and TRBJ2-3, with D possibly matching TRBD1 (6 bases). This CDR3 has 13 residues. Trimming took off 6 bases at V and 1 base at J, with 8 bases between the two ends. Germline assignment: CDR1 MGHDK and CDR2 SYGVNS. The whole variable domain, remainder taken from reference TRBV25-1 and TRBJ2-3, is EADIYQTPRYLVIGTGKKITLECSQTMGHDKMYWYQQDPGMELHLIHYSYGVNSTEKGDLSSESTVSRIRTEHFPLTLESARPSHTSQYLCASRQGGTDTQYFGPGTRLTVL.

The chain recombines TRBV19 with TRBJ2-4, with D possibly TRBD2 on 6 matching bases. Germline V CDR1 and CDR2: LNHDA, SQIVND (reference sequence). V lost 4 bases and J lost 6, with 13 bases in between. CDR3 length: 14 amino acids. The CDR3 DNA follows: TGTGCCAGTAGTACTGGACTAATATTAAACATTCAGTACTTC. It translates to CASSTGLILNIQYF.

This clone was counted only a few times. The rearrangement uses TRBV28 and TRBJ1-2; the D is unclear. V was pared by 2 bases and J by 2 bases, with 6 bases between. Germline values: CDR1 MDHEN, CDR2 SYDVKM. This CDR3 spans 13 amino acids. Here the CDR3 reads CASSLGLNYGYTF. CDR3 coding DNA: TGTGCCAGCAGTTTAGGGTTGAACTATGGCTACACCTTC.

The chain joins TRBV5-1 to TRBJ2-3, with TRBD1 identical over 9 bases. The length of the CDR3 is 16 residues. V was clipped by 0 bases and J by 1 base; unmatched bases: 3. The germline CDR1 and CDR2 sequences are SGHRS and YFSETQ. This CDR3 reads CASSLGRTGGTDTQYF. CDR3 nucleotides: TGCGCCAGCAGCTTGGGAAGGACAGGGGGCACAGATACGCAGTATTTT.